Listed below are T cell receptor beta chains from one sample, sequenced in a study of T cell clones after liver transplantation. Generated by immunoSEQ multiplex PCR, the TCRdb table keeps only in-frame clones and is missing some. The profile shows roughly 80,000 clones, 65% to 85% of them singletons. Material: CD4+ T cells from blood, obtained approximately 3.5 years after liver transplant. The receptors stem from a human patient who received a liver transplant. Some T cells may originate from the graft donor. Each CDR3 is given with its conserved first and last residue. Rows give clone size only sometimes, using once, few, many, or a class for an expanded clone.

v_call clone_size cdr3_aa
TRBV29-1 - CSARLAGGPGELFF
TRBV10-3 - CAISESVQGGQETQYF
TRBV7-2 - CASSRDGLAPNEQFF
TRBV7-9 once CASSLDSPETQYF
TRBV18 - CASSRRSRGETDTQYF
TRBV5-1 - CASSLEGGSYNEQFF
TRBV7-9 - CASSHYPGTSGRNEQFF
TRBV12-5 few CASGLGNPNTEAFF
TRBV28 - CASSFPLRDYGYTF
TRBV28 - CASTTPSTGSGEKLFF
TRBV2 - CASSEGESGRLSGELFF
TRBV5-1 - CASSLDLRGVGEQYF
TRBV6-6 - CASSYSAGGPEQYF
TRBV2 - CASSDAGYEQYF
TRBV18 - CASSPTAGATNEKLFF
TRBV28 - CASSLYKTGLAGGDTQYF
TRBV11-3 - CASSSSGTSGRNEQFF
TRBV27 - CASSTRQAITDTQYF
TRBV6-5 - CASSADIYSNQPQHF
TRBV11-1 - CASSPGAWTANTGELFF
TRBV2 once CASRREATSTDTQYF
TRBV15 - CATSRRLREVDEQYF
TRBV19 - CASSSLYEQYF
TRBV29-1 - CSVGLGTHEQYF
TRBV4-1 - CASSQTLIKTATYEQYF
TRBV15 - CATSRERIYEQYF
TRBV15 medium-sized CATSRDLTGSNYGYTF
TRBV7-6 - CASSSTSGTYNEQFF
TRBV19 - CASSTGQIGPSGANVLTF
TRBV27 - CASSLRTSTDTQYF
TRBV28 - CASSPGHIDHYGYTF
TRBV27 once CASRHRPSGLYNEQFF
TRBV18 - CASSPLLSEQFF
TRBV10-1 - CASKWGVSGRPNEQFF
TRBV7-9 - CASSQKTGANYGYTF
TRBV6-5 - CASSPSPGTGELFF
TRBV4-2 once CASSQTGFTPNSNQPQHF
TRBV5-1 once CASSLEGGDQPQHF
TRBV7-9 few CASSLELTSGAPYEQYF
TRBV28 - CASSSPGQGLSNQPQHF
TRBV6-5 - CARANLGTDTQYF
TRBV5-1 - CASSLAGEGKTQYF
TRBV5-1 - CASSLSPDDNTEAFF
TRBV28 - CASSLHRGKGYTF
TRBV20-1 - CSASGVRGYTF
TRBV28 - CASSRTEARGYNEQFF
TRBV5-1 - CASSLGLAGGTDTQYF
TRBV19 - CASSIGGRGYTEAFF
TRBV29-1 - CSVEAGRSQETQYF
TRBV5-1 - CASSYLAGASTDTQYF
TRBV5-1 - CASSVTGGMNTEAFF
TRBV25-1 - CASSELGGGSSYNEQFF
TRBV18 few CASSPGTARNEQYF
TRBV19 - CASGQGYGYTF